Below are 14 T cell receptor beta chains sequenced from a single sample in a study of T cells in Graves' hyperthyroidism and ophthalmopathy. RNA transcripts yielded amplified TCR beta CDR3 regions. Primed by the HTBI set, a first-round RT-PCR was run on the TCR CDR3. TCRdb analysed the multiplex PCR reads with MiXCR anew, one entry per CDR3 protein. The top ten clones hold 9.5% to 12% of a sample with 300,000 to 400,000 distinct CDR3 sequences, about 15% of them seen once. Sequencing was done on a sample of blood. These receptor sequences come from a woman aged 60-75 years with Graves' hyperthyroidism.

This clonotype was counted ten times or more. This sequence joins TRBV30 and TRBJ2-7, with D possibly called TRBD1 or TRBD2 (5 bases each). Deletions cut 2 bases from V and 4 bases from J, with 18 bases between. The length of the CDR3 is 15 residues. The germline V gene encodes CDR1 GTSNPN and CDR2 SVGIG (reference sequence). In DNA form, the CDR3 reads TGTGCCTGGAGTACTATTGGGGGTTTCCATTACGAGCAGTACTTC. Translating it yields CAWSTIGGFHYEQYF.

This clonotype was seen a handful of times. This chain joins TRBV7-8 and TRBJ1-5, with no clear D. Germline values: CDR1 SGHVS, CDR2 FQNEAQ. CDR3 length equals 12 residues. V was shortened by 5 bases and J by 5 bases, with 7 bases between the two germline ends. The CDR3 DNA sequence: TGTGCCAGCAGCGGACCTGATCAGCCCCAGCATTTT. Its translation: CASSGPDQPQHF.

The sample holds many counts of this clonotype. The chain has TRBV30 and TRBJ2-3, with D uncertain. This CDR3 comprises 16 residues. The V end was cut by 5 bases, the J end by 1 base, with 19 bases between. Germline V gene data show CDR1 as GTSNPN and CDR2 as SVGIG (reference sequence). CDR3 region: CAWGGGPWPRTDTQYF. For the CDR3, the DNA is TGTGCCTGGGGCGGTGGGCCTTGGCCACGCACAGATACGCAGTATTTT.

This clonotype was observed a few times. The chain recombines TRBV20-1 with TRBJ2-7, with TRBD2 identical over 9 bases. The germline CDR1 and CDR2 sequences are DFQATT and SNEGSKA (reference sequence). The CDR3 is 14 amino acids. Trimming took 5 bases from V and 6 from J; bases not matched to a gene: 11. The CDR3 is CSADPGLALSEQYF. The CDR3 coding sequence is TGCAGTGCTGACCCGGGACTAGCATTGAGCGAGCAGTACTTC.

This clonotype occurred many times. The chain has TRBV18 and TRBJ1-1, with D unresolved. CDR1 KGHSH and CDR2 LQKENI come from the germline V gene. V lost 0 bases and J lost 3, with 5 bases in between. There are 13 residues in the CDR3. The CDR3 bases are TGTGCCAGCTCACCACCGACGGACACTGAAGCTTTCTTT. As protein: CASSPPTDTEAFF. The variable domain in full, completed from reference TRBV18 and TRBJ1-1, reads NAGVMQNPRHLVRRRGQEARLRCSPMKGHSHVYWYRQLPEEGLKFMVYLQKENIIDESGMPKERFSAEFPKEGPSILRIQQVVRGDSAAYFCASSPPTDTEAFFGQGTRLTVV.

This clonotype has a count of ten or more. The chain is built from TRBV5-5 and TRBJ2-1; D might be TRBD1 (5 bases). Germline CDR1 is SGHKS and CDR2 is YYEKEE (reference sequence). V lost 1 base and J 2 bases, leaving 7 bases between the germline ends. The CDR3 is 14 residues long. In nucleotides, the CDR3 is TGTGCCAGCAGCTTGTACAGGCCCTACAATGAGCAGTTCTTC. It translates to CASSLYRPYNEQFF.

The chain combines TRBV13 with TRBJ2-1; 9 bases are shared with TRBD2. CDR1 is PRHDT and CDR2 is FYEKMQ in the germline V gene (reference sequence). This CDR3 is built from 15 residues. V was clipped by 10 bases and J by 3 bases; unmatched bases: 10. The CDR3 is CATRIAGVIYNEQFF. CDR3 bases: TGTGCCACCCGGATAGCGGGAGTTATCTACAATGAGCAGTTCTTC.

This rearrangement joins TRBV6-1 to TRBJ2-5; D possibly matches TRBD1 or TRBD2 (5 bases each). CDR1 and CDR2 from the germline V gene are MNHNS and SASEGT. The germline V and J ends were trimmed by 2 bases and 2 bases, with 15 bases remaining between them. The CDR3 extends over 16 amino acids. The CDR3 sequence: CASSERGLRDQETQYF. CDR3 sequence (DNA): TGTGCCAGCAGTGAAAGGGGTTTACGGGATCAAGAGACCCAGTACTTC.

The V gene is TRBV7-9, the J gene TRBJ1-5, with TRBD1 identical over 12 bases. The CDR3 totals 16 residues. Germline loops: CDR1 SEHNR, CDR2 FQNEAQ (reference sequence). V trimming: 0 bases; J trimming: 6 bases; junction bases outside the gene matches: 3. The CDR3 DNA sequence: TGTGCCAGCAGCTTAGCGGGGACAGGGGGCATTCAGCCCCAGCATTTT. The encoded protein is CASSLAGTGGIQPQHF.

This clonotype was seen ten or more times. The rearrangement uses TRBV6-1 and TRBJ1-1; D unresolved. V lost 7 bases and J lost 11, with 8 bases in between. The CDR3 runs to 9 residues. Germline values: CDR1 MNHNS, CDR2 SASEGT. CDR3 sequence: CASNRAAFF. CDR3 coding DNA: TGTGCCAGCAACCGCGCCGCTTTCTTT.

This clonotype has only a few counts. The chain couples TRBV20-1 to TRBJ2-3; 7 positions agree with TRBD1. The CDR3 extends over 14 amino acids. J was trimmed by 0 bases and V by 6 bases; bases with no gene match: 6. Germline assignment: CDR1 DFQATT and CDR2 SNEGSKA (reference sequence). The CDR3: CSAIDRASTDTQYF. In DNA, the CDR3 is TGCAGTGCGATCGACAGGGCTAGCACAGATACGCAGTATTTT.

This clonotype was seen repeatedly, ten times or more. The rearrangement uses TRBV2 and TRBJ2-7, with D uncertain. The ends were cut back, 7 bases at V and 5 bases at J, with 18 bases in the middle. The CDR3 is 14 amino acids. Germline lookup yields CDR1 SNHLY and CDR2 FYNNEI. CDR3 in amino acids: CASKGTQTRNEQYF. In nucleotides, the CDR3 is TGTGCCAGCAAGGGTACACAGACTCGGAACGAGCAGTACTTC.

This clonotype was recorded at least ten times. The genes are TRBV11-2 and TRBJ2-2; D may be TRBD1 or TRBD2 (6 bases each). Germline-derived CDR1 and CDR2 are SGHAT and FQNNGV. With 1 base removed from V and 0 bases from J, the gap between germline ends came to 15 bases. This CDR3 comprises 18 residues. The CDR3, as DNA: TGTGCCAGCAGCTTAGCTTTTGCGGGACACTCGAACACCGGGGAGCTGTTTTTT. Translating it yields CASSLAFAGHSNTGELFF.

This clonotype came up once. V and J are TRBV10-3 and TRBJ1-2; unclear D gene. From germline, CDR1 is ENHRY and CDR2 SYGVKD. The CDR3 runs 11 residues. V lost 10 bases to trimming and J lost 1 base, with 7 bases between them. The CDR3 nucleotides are TGTGCCACCTCCGATAACTATGGCTACACCTTC. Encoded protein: CATSDNYGYTF.